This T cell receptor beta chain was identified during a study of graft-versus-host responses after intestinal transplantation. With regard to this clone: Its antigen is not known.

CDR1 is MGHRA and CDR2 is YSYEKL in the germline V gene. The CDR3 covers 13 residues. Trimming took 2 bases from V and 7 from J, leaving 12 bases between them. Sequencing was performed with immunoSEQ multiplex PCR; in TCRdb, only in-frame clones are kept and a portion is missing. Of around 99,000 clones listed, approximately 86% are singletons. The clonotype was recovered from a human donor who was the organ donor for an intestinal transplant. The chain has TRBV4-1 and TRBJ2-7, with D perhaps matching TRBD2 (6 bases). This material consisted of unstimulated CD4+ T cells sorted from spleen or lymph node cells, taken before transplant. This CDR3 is CASSQPSDGEQYF. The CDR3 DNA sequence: TGCGCCAGCAGCCAACCTAGCGACGGGGAGCAGTACTTC.